These 19 T cell receptor beta chains were sequenced from one sample in a study of shared clonotypes between healthy human individuals (dated by TCRdb to about 2020). Libraries were constructed by the immunoSEQ multiplex PCR assay. The immuneACCESS repertoire file appears here via TCRdb, limited to in-frame rearrangements. These files lack a portion of the clones; in checked studies, under half of the deficit traces to unresolved V genes, and the cause of the others is not known. This sample gives over 1.4 million clones in total; around 97% of them show up just once. 0.95% to 1.5% of the sample is held by the ten biggest clonotypes. The sample taken for sequencing was naive CD4+ T cells sorted from blood. The cell subset or site label for this specimen denotes: CD45RA+ positively selected. These receptors all come from a young man in good health.

Details on this clone: The sample carries other DNA sequences with the same CDR3. The rearrangement links TRBV20-1 to TRBJ2-3; no clear D gene. V was trimmed by 3 bases and J by 4 bases, leaving 5 bases between them. CDR3 size: 11 residues. Germline CDR1 reads DFQATT; CDR2 reads SNEGSKA (reference sequence). The CDR3 DNA follows: TGCAGTGCTAGTCGGGCAGATACGCAGTATTTT. Protein product: CSASRADTQYF.

The chain carries TRBV4-2 and TRBJ1-1; tentative D call: TRBD1 (5 bases). This CDR3 region has 14 residues. Trimming stripped 0 bases from V and 4 bases from J, with 9 bases between. CDR1 and CDR2 from the germline V gene are LGHNA and YNFKEQ. The CDR3 sequence: CASSQEAGLTEAFF. The CDR3 bases are TGTGCCAGCAGCCAAGAGGCAGGGCTCACTGAAGCTTTCTTT.

This clone was recorded once. The chain employs TRBV7-3 and TRBJ2-5; tentative D call: TRBD2 (5 bases). V was trimmed by 5 bases and J by 3 bases, leaving 10 bases between them. Germline CDR1 and CDR2: SGHTA and FQGTGA. The CDR3 has 13 amino acids. The CDR3 DNA sequence: TGTGCCAGCAGCCAGGACTTAGAAGAGACCCAGTACTTC. Residues: CASSQDLEETQYF.

The V and J genes are TRBV5-1 and TRBJ2-3, with D perhaps TRBD2 (5 bases). The ends were cut back, 4 bases at V and 4 bases at J, with 13 bases in the middle. Per the germline V gene, CDR1 is SGHRS and CDR2 is YFSETQ. The CDR3 totals 14 residues. CDR3 in DNA: TGCGCCAGCAGCGGGAGAGGGTTGGCAGATACGCAGTATTTT. The encoded protein is CASSGRGLADTQYF.

The CDR3 coding sequence is TGCAGCGCTGGGAGTAACGAGCAGTACTTC. Protein product: CSAGSNEQYF. The gene calls are TRBV29-1 and TRBJ2-7; tentative D call: TRBD2 (5 bases). There are 10 residues in the CDR3. V shed 7 bases and J shed 5 bases, with 9 bases lying between them. CDR1 SQVTM and CDR2 ANQGSEA come from the germline V gene.

The V and J genes are TRBV6-6 and TRBJ2-1; weak D call: TRBD1 (5 bases). Trimming shortened V by 8 bases and J by 0 bases, and 8 bases separated the two germline ends. This CDR3 spans 13 amino acids. CDR1 MNHNY and CDR2 SVGAGI come from the germline V gene (reference sequence). Written as DNA, the CDR3 is TGTGCCAGCGGTGACAGCTCCTACAATGAGCAGTTCTTC. Its protein is CASGDSSYNEQFF.

J is TRBJ1-2 and V is TRBV5-8, with D possibly matching TRBD1 (6 bases). CDR1 SGHTS and CDR2 YDEGEE come from the germline V gene. The V end was cut by 4 bases, the J end by 5 bases, with 18 bases between. This CDR3 is built from 15 residues. DNA of the CDR3: TGTGCCAGCAGCACTCGGGACATATATCGGTATGGCTACACCTTC. Its translation is CASSTRDIYRYGYTF.

Details on this clone: One junction end does not reproduce the germline sequence, and a read error may be involved. The DNA for the CDR3 is TGTGTCAGCAGCCTTCGGACAGGGGACACCGGGGAGCTGTTTTTT. It specifies CVSSLRTGDTGELFF. J is TRBJ2-2 and V is TRBV27; 9 nucleotides align to TRBD1. The length of the CDR3 is 15 residues. The germline V gene has CDR1 MNHEY and CDR2 SMNVEV (reference sequence).

This clone has a single count. The CDR3 region has the DNA TGTGCCCTCAGCGGGGGTTCCTACGAGCAGTACTTC. It is translated as CALSGGSYEQYF. V and J are TRBV30 and TRBJ2-7, with 8 bases that match TRBD2. The CDR3 has 12 residues. The germline CDR1 and CDR2 sequences are GTSNPN and SVGIG (reference sequence). Trimming took 8 bases from V and 1 from J; bases not matched to a gene: 4. Full variable domain (remainder filled in from reference TRBV30 and TRBJ2-7): SQTIHQWPATLVQPVGSPLSLECTVEGTSNPNLYWYRQAAGRGLQLLFYSVGIGQISSEVPQNLSASRPQDRQFILSSKKLLLSDSGFYLCALSGGSYEQYFGPGTRLTVT.

This chain joins TRBV7-2 and TRBJ2-3; 8 nucleotides line up with TRBD2. The germline CDR1 and CDR2 sequences are SGHTA and FQGNSA. The junction had 7 bases not matched to a gene; V was cut back by 2 bases and J by 6 bases. CDR3 length equals 15 residues. This CDR3 reads CASSLMTGGGDTQYF. As DNA, the CDR3 is TGTGCCAGCAGCTTAATGACGGGAGGGGGGGATACGCAGTATTTT.

The V call is TRBV7-6, the J call TRBJ2-3; D is unresolved. V was pared by 7 bases and J by 3 bases, with 11 bases between. Germline CDR1 reads SGHVS; CDR2 reads FNYEAQ. The CDR3 contains 13 residues. The CDR3 is CASTQRKTDTQYF. The CDR3 DNA follows: TGTGCCAGCACCCAAAGAAAGACAGATACGCAGTATTTT.

J is TRBJ1-1 and V is TRBV2; D unresolved. This CDR3 spans 16 amino acids. Trimming removed 7 bases at V and 4 bases at J, with 22 bases between. Germline CDR1 SNHLY, CDR2 FYNNEI. The CDR3 loop is CASNPLGPSQITEAFF. DNA for the CDR3: TGTGCCAGCAACCCCCTCGGACCTTCTCAGATCACTGAAGCTTTCTTT.

V is TRBV2 and J is TRBJ2-2; 7 nucleotides match TRBD2. The germline gives CDR1 SNHLY, CDR2 FYNNEI. This CDR3 contains 17 residues. V lost 5 bases to trimming and J lost 3 bases; unmatched junction nucleotides: 12. The CDR3 protein is CASSHQIRREYTGELFF. CDR3 nucleotides: TGTGCCAGCAGTCATCAAATCAGGCGGGAGTACACCGGGGAGCTGTTTTTT.

As for this clone: The sample carries other DNA sequences with the same CDR3. The V call is TRBV7-2, the J call TRBJ1-3, with no clear D. The CDR3 extends over 14 amino acids. CDR1 is SGHTA, CDR2 FQGNSA, per germline. The V end was cut by 1 base, the J end by 1 base, with 5 bases between. CDR3 amino acids: CASSLGGSGNTIYF. CDR3 DNA sequence: TGTGCCAGCAGCTTAGGGGGATCTGGAAACACCATATATTTT.

This chain joins TRBV11-2 and TRBJ2-7; a possible D gene is TRBD1 (6 bases). The CDR3 runs 12 residues. V lost 11 bases, J lost 3 bases, and 14 bases lay in between. Germline-derived CDR1 and CDR2 are SGHAT and FQNNGV. CDR3: CASSDRFYEQYF. Written as DNA, the CDR3 is TGTGCCTCTTCGGACAGATTCTACGAGCAGTACTTC.

V usage is TRBV7-9 and J usage is TRBJ2-1, with 11 bases fitting TRBD2. Germline lookup yields CDR1 SEHNR and CDR2 FQNEAQ (reference sequence). The trim removed 8 bases at V and 3 bases at J, leaving 9 bases unmatched. This CDR3 has 16 residues. The DNA for the CDR3 is TGTGCCAGCCGCCTAGCGGGAGGAGGGGTCTACAATGAGCAGTTCTTC. As protein: CASRLAGGGVYNEQFF.

V gene TRBV12-5 combines with J gene TRBJ2-1; 10 bases line up with TRBD2. This CDR3 spans 16 amino acids. Germline assignment: CDR1 LGHNT and CDR2 FRNRAP. V trimming: 0 bases; J trimming: 8 bases; junction bases outside the gene matches: 7. The CDR3 sequence is CASGLVVGAGGYEQFF. The CDR3 DNA reads TGTGCTAGTGGTTTGGTAGTCGGAGCGGGAGGGTATGAGCAGTTCTTC. Looking up the rest from reference TRBV12-5 and TRBJ2-1 gives the full variable domain: DARVTQTPRHKVTEMGQEVTMRCQPILGHNTVFWYRQTMMQGLELLAYFRNRAPLDDSGMPKDRFSAEMPDATLATLKIQPSEPRDSAVYFCASGLVVGAGGYEQFFGPGTRLTVL.

The chain has TRBV11-2 and TRBJ2-5, with 15 nucleotides matching TRBD2. This CDR3 has 16 residues. From germline, CDR1 is SGHAT and CDR2 FQNNGV. J lost 10 bases, V lost 1 base, and 7 bases had no gene match. CDR3 residues: CASSLGTGLAGGDQYF. The CDR3 coding sequence is TGTGCCAGCAGCTTAGGGACTGGACTAGCGGGAGGGGACCAGTACTTC.

The V gene is TRBV2, the J gene TRBJ1-3; 11 bases are a match to TRBD1. The CDR3 spans 16 residues. CDR1 is SNHLY and CDR2 is FYNNEI in the germline V gene. The ends lost 6 bases at V and 3 bases at J; junction bases unmatched: 7. CDR3 in amino acids: CASRAGQGVNGNTIYF. CDR3 sequence (DNA): TGTGCCAGCAGAGCGGGACAGGGGGTGAATGGAAACACCATATATTTT. Combining the CDR3 with reference TRBV2 and TRBJ1-3 gives the whole variable domain EPEVTQTPSHQVTQMGQEVILRCVPISNHLYFYWYRQILGQKVEFLVSFYNNEISEKSEIFDDQFSVERPDGSNFTLKIRSTKLEDSAMYFCASRAGQGVNGNTIYFGEGSWLTVV.